The 25 T cell receptor beta chains below all came from one sample that was sequenced in a study of blood T cell repertoires in COVID-19 (dated by TCRdb to 2020 to 2021). Libraries were constructed by the immunoSEQ multiplex PCR assay. TCRdb mirrors the immuneACCESS table, restricted to in-frame sequences. Some clones are absent from its copies; in checked studies, under half trace to an unresolved V gene, and the reason for the others is unknown. The sample yields 90,000 to 140,000 clones; around 74% were counted once. Together, the top ten hold around 19% of the sample. Sequenced: peripheral blood. Source of these receptors: a woman aged 65 to 85 with acute or convalescent COVID-19.

CDR3 DNA: TGTGCCAGCAGCTTACTCGGGTATAATTCACCCCTCCACTTT. Its translation: CASSLLGYNSPLHF. The chain carries TRBV7-2 and TRBJ1-6; D ambiguous. CDR3 length: 14 residues. CDR1 is SGHTA, CDR2 FQGNSA, per germline. V lost 2 bases and J 4 bases, leaving 6 bases between the germline ends.

In nucleotides, the CDR3 is TGTGCCAGCAGCGTAGGTGGAGGTACGAGGGAAAAACTGTTTTTT. The encoded protein is CASSVGGGTREKLFF. This chain joins TRBV9 and TRBJ1-4, with unresolved D. Germline assignment: CDR1 SGDLS and CDR2 YYNGEE. The length of the CDR3 is 15 residues. The V and J ends lost 0 bases and 8 bases respectively, with 14 bases between them.

V usage is TRBV6-1 and J usage is TRBJ2-7; 7 positions agree with TRBD1. From germline, CDR1 is MNHNS and CDR2 SASEGT. This CDR3 spans 15 amino acids. V lost 1 base and J lost 2; bases outside the gene matches: 5. Here the CDR3 DNA reads TGTGCCAGCAGTGAAGGGGGACAGCGTACCTACGAGCAGTACTTC. Protein product: CASSEGGQRTYEQYF.

This clone was counted only a few times. The rearrangement links TRBV11-2 to TRBJ1-2; 10 nucleotides align to TRBD1. J was trimmed by 3 bases and V by 5 bases; bases with no gene match: 6. There are 15 residues in the CDR3. CDR1 is SGHAT, CDR2 FQNNGV, per germline. The CDR3 nucleotides are TGTGCCAGCAGCCCGCGGACAGGGGGGGACTATGGCTACACCTTC. Translating it yields CASSPRTGGDYGYTF.

The chain links TRBV6-2 or TRBV6-3 to TRBJ1-1; no definite D call. Trimming took off 2 bases at V and 3 bases at J, with 16 bases between the two ends. Germline V gene lookup returns CDR1 MNHEY and CDR2 SVGEGT. The CDR3 extends over 16 amino acids. The CDR3 DNA reads as TGTGCCAGCAGTTACCCTGACACGGATCCTTACACTGAAGCTTTCTTT. Translated: CASSYPDTDPYTEAFF.

This clone showed up just a few times. The chain links TRBV3-1 (or the pseudogene TRBV3-2) to TRBJ1-4; D is possibly TRBD1 (5 bases). Germline V gene sequence: CDR1 LGHDT, CDR2 YNNKEL (reference sequence). The CDR3 length is 11 residues. With 6 bases removed from V and 8 bases from J, the gap between germline ends came to 7 bases. DNA of the CDR3: TGTGCCAGCAGGGGGCGGGAAAAACTGTTTTTT. This gives the protein CASRGREKLFF.

This sequence joins TRBV6-1 and TRBJ1-6; perhaps TRBD1 as D (5 bases). V was shortened by 2 bases and J by 10 bases, with 15 bases between the two germline ends. Germline V gene sequence: CDR1 MNHNS, CDR2 SASEGT. The CDR3 is 15 amino acids. The CDR3 loop is CASSESGQGKSPLHF. The CDR3 region has the DNA TGTGCCAGCAGTGAAAGTGGGCAGGGCAAATCACCCCTCCACTTT.

This chain uses TRBV9 with TRBJ2-7; weak D call: TRBD1 (5 bases). Deletions cut 0 bases from V and 3 bases from J, with 16 bases between. This CDR3 has 16 amino acids. The germline V gene has CDR1 SGDLS and CDR2 YYNGEE. The CDR3 nucleotides are TGTGCCAGCAGCGTAGGGGGCGGAGAGTGGGACTACGAGCAGTACTTC. Its protein product is CASSVGGGEWDYEQYF.

There are a few counts of this clone. V gene TRBV5-5 combines with J gene TRBJ2-5; a weak D match, TRBD1 (6 bases). V lost 2 bases to trimming and J lost 5 bases, with 7 bases between them. This CDR3 comprises 12 residues. The germline V gene encodes CDR1 SGHKS and CDR2 YYEKEE (reference sequence). The chain's CDR3 is CASSFQGETQYF. The CDR3 DNA is TGTGCCAGCAGCTTTCAGGGGGAGACCCAGTACTTC.

This chain joins TRBV9 and TRBJ1-2; D unresolved. The CDR3 contains 16 residues. V was shortened by 0 bases and J by 0 bases, with 12 bases between the two germline ends. Germline V gene data show CDR1 as SGDLS and CDR2 as YYNGEE. The CDR3 DNA follows: TGTGCCAGCAGCGTAGCCTTCGAGGGTGCTAACTATGGCTACACCTTC. It is translated as CASSVAFEGANYGYTF.

This clone was counted between two and nine times. The rearrangement uses TRBV3-1 (or the pseudogene TRBV3-2) and TRBJ2-7, with D tentatively TRBD2 (7 bases). The CDR3 loop spans 14 amino acids. V was cut by 6 bases and J by 5 bases, with 17 bases left in between. In germline, CDR1 is LGHDT, CDR2 YNNKEL (reference sequence). The CDR3 sequence: CASRQLGGGDEQYF. The CDR3 DNA follows: TGTGCCAGCAGACAACTTGGGGGGGGCGACGAGCAGTACTTC.

The chain joins TRBV3-1 (or the pseudogene TRBV3-2) to TRBJ1-6, with D hard to call. The V and J ends lost 0 bases and 9 bases respectively, with 9 bases between them. Germline CDR1 LGHDT, CDR2 YNNKEL (reference sequence). This CDR3 comprises 14 residues. The CDR3 region is CASSQDHRVSPLHF. CDR3 sequence (DNA): TGTGCCAGCAGCCAAGACCATAGAGTTTCACCCCTCCACTTT.

This clone was detected a few times. The rearrangement uses TRBV4-1 and TRBJ2-3, with D possibly TRBD2 on 6 matching bases. The CDR3 loop spans 16 amino acids. In germline, CDR1 is MGHRA, CDR2 YSYEKL. The germline V and J ends were trimmed by 0 bases and 2 bases, with 12 bases remaining between them. The CDR3: CASSQDRDSYTDTQYF. The CDR3 DNA is TGCGCCAGCAGCCAAGATCGGGACTCTTACACAGATACGCAGTATTTT.

The CDR3 is CASSQVPTSGGTQTQYF. The CDR3 nucleotides read TGCGCCAGCAGCCAAGTCCCGACTAGCGGGGGGACTCAGACCCAGTACTTC. The genes are TRBV4-1 and TRBJ2-5, with 13 bases matching TRBD2. Losses at the gene ends were 1 base for V and 6 bases for J; bases not matched to a gene: 8. The CDR3 covers 17 residues. Germline CDR1 is MGHRA and CDR2 is YSYEKL.

Only one count was recorded for this clone. The chain is built from TRBV7-9 and TRBJ1-4; D remains unclear. Germline V gene sequence: CDR1 SEHNR, CDR2 FQNEAQ (reference sequence). Trimming stripped 5 bases from V and 8 bases from J, with 12 bases between. The CDR3 covers 13 residues. The CDR3 loop reads CASSQPPAEKLFF. CDR3 DNA sequence: TGTGCCAGCAGCCAACCCCCCGCGGAAAAACTGTTTTTT. The variable domain in full, completed from reference TRBV7-9 and TRBJ1-4, reads DTGVSQNPRHKITKRGQNVTFRCDPISEHNRLYWYRQTLGQGPEFLTYFQNEAQLEKSRLLSDRFSAERPKGSFSTLEIQRTEQGDSAMYLCASSQPPAEKLFFGSGTQLSVL.

This clone has a single count. The V call is TRBV30, the J call TRBJ1-4; the D is unclear. This CDR3 is built from 14 residues. V lost 0 bases and J 4 bases, leaving 9 bases between the germline ends. Germline V gene lookup returns CDR1 GTSNPN and CDR2 SVGIG (reference sequence). CDR3 sequence: CAWSVSQLNEKLFF. In DNA form, the CDR3 reads TGTGCCTGGAGTGTATCACAGCTTAATGAAAAACTGTTTTTT.

This sequence joins TRBV14 and TRBJ2-3, with 8 bases lining up with TRBD2. CDR1 is SGHDN and CDR2 is FVKESK in the germline V gene. V lost 6 bases, J lost 5 bases, and 7 bases stayed unmatched. The CDR3 is made up of 14 amino acids. The CDR3 sequence: CASSLGLAGDTQYF. The CDR3 DNA follows: TGTGCCAGCAGTCTCGGACTAGCTGGAGATACGCAGTATTTT.

The chain recombines TRBV20-1 with TRBJ1-4; 7 bases fit TRBD1. CDR1 is DFQATT and CDR2 is SNEGSKA in the germline V gene (reference sequence). Trimming took 3 bases from V and 4 from J; bases not matched to a gene: 5. The CDR3 covers 14 residues. Written as DNA, the CDR3 is TGCAGTGCTAGTGTCCAGGGGGTTAATGAAAAACTGTTTTTT. Amino acids: CSASVQGVNEKLFF.

The chain employs TRBV7-2 and TRBJ1-2, with 8 positions matching TRBD1. V lost 5 bases and J lost 7; bases outside the gene matches: 6. The germline CDR1 and CDR2 sequences are SGHTA and FQGNSA. The CDR3 covers 13 residues. The CDR3 spells CASSPGTGSGYTF. The CDR3 DNA is TGTGCCAGCAGCCCCGGGACAGGCTCTGGCTACACCTTC.

The chain employs TRBV19 and TRBJ1-1, with a possible D match to TRBD1 (6 bases). V was pared by 5 bases and J by 7 bases, with 20 bases between. Germline-derived CDR1 and CDR2 are LNHDA and SQIVND (reference sequence). This CDR3 is 15 amino acids long. CDR3: CASSATGKGGGEAFF. For the CDR3, the DNA is TGTGCCAGTAGTGCTACAGGGAAAGGAGGCGGTGAAGCTTTCTTT.

J is TRBJ2-1 and V is TRBV7-6; 12 nucleotides align to TRBD2. The CDR3 spans 18 residues. The germline V gene encodes CDR1 SGHVS and CDR2 FNYEAQ. V trimming: 0 bases; J trimming: 6 bases; junction bases outside the gene matches: 9. CDR3 protein: CASSLAPPGLAGTNEQFF. The CDR3 DNA sequence: TGTGCCAGCAGCTTAGCGCCCCCCGGACTAGCGGGAACCAATGAGCAGTTCTTC. The variable domain in full, completed from reference TRBV7-6 and TRBJ2-1, reads GAGVSQSPRYKVTKRGQDVALRCDPISGHVSLYWYRQALGQGPEFLTYFNYEAQQDKSGLPNDRFSAERPEGSISTLTIQRTEQRDSAMYRCASSLAPPGLAGTNEQFFGPGTRLTVL.

The chain combines TRBV6-5 with TRBJ2-7, with D possibly matching TRBD1 (6 bases). Looked up from germline, CDR1 is MNHEY and CDR2 is SVGAGI. V shed 6 bases and J shed 0 bases, with 15 bases lying between them. The CDR3 has 15 amino acids. CDR3 bases: TGTGCCAGCAGCCAAACAGGGTTGGGCTCCTACGAGCAGTACTTC. As protein: CASSQTGLGSYEQYF.

The chain links TRBV6-4 to TRBJ1-1; 7 positions agree with TRBD1. CDR3 length: 15 amino acids. Per germline, CDR1 MRHNA and CDR2 SNTAGT. V lost 0 bases and J lost 3; bases outside the gene matches: 4. The CDR3 DNA reads as TGTGCCAGCAGTGACTCTCACAGGGGAGACACTGAAGCTTTCTTT. This sequence encodes CASSDSHRGDTEAFF.

The chain combines TRBV11-2 with TRBJ2-7; 9 positions agree with TRBD2. Germline loops: CDR1 SGHAT, CDR2 FQNNGV. The junction had 10 bases not matched to a gene; V was cut back by 2 bases and J by 5 bases. The CDR3 is made up of 16 amino acids. CDR3 nucleotide sequence: TGTGCCAGCAGCTTATTGGGCGGGGGGGCTGCCAACGAGCAGTACTTC. Translated: CASSLLGGGAANEQYF.

This clone came up many times. V gene TRBV10-3 combines with J gene TRBJ1-3, with a tentative D call TRBD1 (6 bases). V was cut by 5 bases and J by 0 bases, with 14 bases left in between. The CDR3 totals 16 residues. CDR1 and CDR2 (germline): ENHRY, SYGVKD. The CDR3 region has the DNA TGTGCCATCAGTTTGGACAGTTGGAGCTCTGGAAACACCATATATTTT. It translates to CAISLDSWSSGNTIYF.